The 17 T cell receptor beta chains below come from one sample, sequenced in a study of Ad26.COV2.S vaccination and SARS-CoV-2 variants. Treatment denoted: 15 to 20 received Ad26.COV2.S at low or high dose, single or two shots; 5 received placebo; per-sample allocation not given. Specimen acquisition occurred on day 63 following the initial vaccine or placebo injection. Only in-frame clones appear in the TCRdb table, and some are missing; sequencing was by immunoSEQ multiplex PCR. The sample records around 400,000 clones, 83% being singletons. The specimen comprised peripheral blood, sampled in a trial of Ad26.COV2.S vaccine versus placebo. The receptors were gathered from a person aged 18 to 59 who received the Ad26.COV2.S COVID-19 vaccine or a placebo.

This clone has a single count. V is TRBV7-2 and J is TRBJ2-5; D call uncertain. The CDR3 loop spans 12 amino acids. The germline V gene encodes CDR1 SGHTA and CDR2 FQGNSA. Trimming removed 5 bases at V and 6 bases at J, with 10 bases between. Here the CDR3 reads CASSPVRKTQYF. DNA for the CDR3: TGTGCCAGCAGCCCGGTGAGAAAGACCCAGTACTTC.

The V and J genes are TRBV7-2 and TRBJ2-1; TRBD2 matches 13 bases. V shed 5 bases, J shed 12 bases, and the junction held 4 bases outside the gene matches. In germline, CDR1 is SGHTA, CDR2 FQGNSA. The CDR3 is 13 amino acids. The CDR3 sequence is CASSPLAGGPQFF. The CDR3 bases are TGTGCCAGCAGCCCACTAGCGGGGGGGCCGCAGTTCTTC. Combining the CDR3 with reference TRBV7-2 and TRBJ2-1 gives the whole variable domain GAGVSQSPSNKVTEKGKDVELRCDPISGHTALYWYRQSLGQGLEFLIYFQGNSAPDKSGLPSDRFSAERTGGSVSTLTIQRTQQEDSAVYLCASSPLAGGPQFFGPGTRLTVL.

The gene calls are TRBV20-1 and TRBJ1-1; D is unclear. Germline loops: CDR1 DFQATT, CDR2 SNEGSKA (reference sequence). This CDR3 is 13 amino acids long. V lost 3 bases and J 0 bases, leaving 8 bases between the germline ends. Written as DNA, the CDR3 is TGCAGTGCTAGTTCCCCCCTGAACACTGAAGCTTTCTTT. Its protein is CSASSPLNTEAFF.

The chain employs TRBV6-2 or TRBV6-3 and TRBJ1-5; D not resolved. CDR3 length: 11 amino acids. V lost 4 bases, J lost 11 bases, and 9 bases lay in between. CDR1 and CDR2 from the germline V gene are MNHEY and SVGEGT. In nucleotides, the CDR3 is TGTGCCAGCAGTTTCCTATGGTCCCAGCATTTT. Its translation: CASSFLWSQHF.

V and J are TRBV24-1 and TRBJ1-2, with D maybe TRBD1 (5 bases). There are 16 residues in the CDR3. Trimming took 5 bases from V and 8 from J, leaving 23 bases between them. CDR1 and CDR2 (germline): KGHDR, SFDVKD. The CDR3, as DNA: TGTGCCACCAGTGGCCCCCGGGGCGGACCTGCCCAGGGCTACACCTTC. Residues: CATSGPRGGPAQGYTF.

This chain's CDR3 is CASSLALGTANTEAFF. In DNA, the CDR3 is TGTGCCAGCAGCTTAGCATTGGGGACAGCTAACACTGAAGCTTTCTTT. This chain links TRBV7-6 with TRBJ1-1, with 7 bases lining up with TRBD1. V lost 0 bases and J lost 2; bases outside the gene matches: 6. CDR3 length equals 16 residues. Germline-derived CDR1 and CDR2 are SGHVS and FNYEAQ.

The J gene is TRBJ1-4, the V gene TRBV11-2; D is undetermined. The ends were cut back, 5 bases at V and 5 bases at J, with 3 bases in the middle. Looked up from germline, CDR1 is SGHAT and CDR2 is FQNNGV. The CDR3 runs to 11 residues. The CDR3 sequence: CASSLNEKLFF. In DNA, the CDR3 is TGTGCCAGCAGCCTCAATGAAAAACTGTTTTTT.

V is TRBV6-5 and J is TRBJ1-1; perhaps TRBD1 as D (5 bases). In germline, CDR1 is MNHEY, CDR2 SVGAGI. The CDR3 has 14 residues. Trimming removed 2 bases at V and 5 bases at J, with 12 bases between. In DNA, the CDR3 is TGTGCCAGCAGTTACAAGGGGATAAGGACTGAAGCTTTCTTT. This gives the protein CASSYKGIRTEAFF.

The rearrangement links TRBV18 to TRBJ1-3; D gene unclear. V was cut by 6 bases and J by 0 bases, with 15 bases left in between. The CDR3 extends over 16 amino acids. CDR1 is KGHSH and CDR2 is LQKENI in the germline V gene. CDR3 amino acids: CASSSIRELSGNTIYF. CDR3 DNA: TGTGCCAGCTCCTCGATAAGAGAGCTCTCTGGAAACACCATATATTTT.

This clone was counted a few times. The identical CDR3 is also encoded by other nucleotide sequences in the sample. The chain carries TRBV3-1 (or the pseudogene TRBV3-2) and TRBJ2-7, with unresolved D. Trimming left V 2 bases short and J 3 bases short, with 2 bases between. The CDR3 is 11 residues long. The germline V gene has CDR1 LGHDT and CDR2 YNNKEL (reference sequence). The CDR3 reads CASSQSYEQYF. The CDR3 bases are TGTGCCAGCAGCCAAAGCTACGAGCAGTACTTC.

This chain links TRBV2 with TRBJ2-7, with D tentatively TRBD2 (6 bases). CDR3 length: 12 residues. V shed 6 bases and J shed 9 bases, with 15 bases lying between them. CDR1 SNHLY and CDR2 FYNNEI come from the germline V gene. CDR3: CASSGTGGGQYF. CDR3 nucleotide sequence: TGTGCCAGCAGCGGTACTGGGGGAGGGCAGTACTTC.

The chain is built from TRBV15 and TRBJ1-2, with a weak D call TRBD1 (6 bases). Germline V gene data show CDR1 as LNHNV and CDR2 as YYDKDF (reference sequence). Trimming shortened V by 4 bases and J by 8 bases, and 14 bases separated the two germline ends. The CDR3 totals 13 residues. CDR3 sequence reads: CATSIQGLGGYTF. Here the CDR3 DNA reads TGTGCCACCAGCATACAGGGTCTAGGCGGCTACACCTTC.

As for this clone: This same CDR3 is encoded by further DNA sequences in the sample. The chain has TRBV12-3 or TRBV12-4 and TRBJ1-6, with D uncertain. V was pared by 3 bases and J by 7 bases, with 4 bases between. The CDR3 is made up of 12 amino acids. The CDR3 protein is CASSFGNSPLHF. The CDR3 nucleotides are TGTGCCAGCAGTTTCGGGAATTCACCCCTCCACTTT.

This clone occurred once. The chain combines TRBV7-9 with TRBJ1-6; 7 nucleotides agree with TRBD1. The CDR3 spans 15 residues. After removal of 5 bases from V and 8 bases from J, the junction contained 9 bases not matched to a gene. The germline V gene encodes CDR1 SEHNR and CDR2 FQNEAQ (reference sequence). CDR3: CASSQSTGMDSPLHF. The CDR3 bases are TGTGCCAGCAGCCAGTCGACAGGGATGGATTCACCCCTCCACTTT.

The rearrangement uses TRBV19 and TRBJ1-2; D not resolved. The CDR3 extends over 15 amino acids. V lost 0 bases and J 4 bases, leaving 12 bases between the germline ends. Germline V gives CDR1 LNHDA, CDR2 SQIVND (reference sequence). CDR3 in DNA: TGTGCCAGTAGTATAGATCTCGAGGGAATCTATGGCTACACCTTC. This codes for CASSIDLEGIYGYTF.

The chain links TRBV30 to TRBJ2-7; TRBD2 matches 13 bases. The trim removed 3 bases at V and 4 bases at J, leaving 6 bases unmatched. The V gene's germline CDR1 is GTSNPN and CDR2 SVGIG (reference sequence). The CDR3 has 15 residues. The CDR3 bases are TGTGCCTGGAGCCGGACTAGCGGGAGCTTATACGAGCAGTACTTC. The encoded protein is CAWSRTSGSLYEQYF.

The chain couples TRBV19 to TRBJ2-5; 8 nucleotides agree with TRBD1. The CDR3 sequence is 15 residues long. The junction had 7 bases not matched to a gene; V was cut back by 5 bases and J by 2 bases. In germline, CDR1 is LNHDA, CDR2 SQIVND (reference sequence). CDR3 coding DNA: TGTGCCAGTAGTCTCCGACAGGGGAGGCAAGAGACCCAGTACTTC. Its translation: CASSLRQGRQETQYF.